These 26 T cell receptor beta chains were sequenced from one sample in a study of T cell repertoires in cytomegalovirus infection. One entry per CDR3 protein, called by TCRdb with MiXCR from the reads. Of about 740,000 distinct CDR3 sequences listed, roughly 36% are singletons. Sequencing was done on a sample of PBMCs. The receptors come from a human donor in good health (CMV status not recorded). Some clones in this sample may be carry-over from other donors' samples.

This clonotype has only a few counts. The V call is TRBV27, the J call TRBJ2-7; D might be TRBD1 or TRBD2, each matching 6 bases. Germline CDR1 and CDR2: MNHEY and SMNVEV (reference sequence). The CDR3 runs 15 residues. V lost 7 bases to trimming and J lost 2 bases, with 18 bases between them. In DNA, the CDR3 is TGTGCCAGCAATCCTAACCGGGGGCGTACCTACGAGCAGTACTTC. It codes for CASNPNRGRTYEQYF.

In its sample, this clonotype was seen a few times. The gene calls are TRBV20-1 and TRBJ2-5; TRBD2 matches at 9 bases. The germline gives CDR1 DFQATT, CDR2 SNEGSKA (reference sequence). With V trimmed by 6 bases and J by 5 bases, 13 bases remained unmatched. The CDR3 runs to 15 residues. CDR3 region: CSASLSGTSLETQYF. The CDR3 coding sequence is TGCAGTGCGAGCCTTTCCGGGACTAGCTTGGAGACCCAGTACTTC.

The CDR3 reads CASRGFSGRREQFF. DNA of the CDR3: TGTGCCAGCAGGGGGTTTAGCGGGAGACGGGAGCAGTTCTTC. The chain employs TRBV28 and TRBJ2-1, with 9 bases identical to TRBD2. Germline V CDR1 and CDR2: MDHEN, SYDVKM. Trimming took 6 bases from V and 10 from J; bases not matched to a gene: 10. The CDR3 is made up of 14 amino acids.

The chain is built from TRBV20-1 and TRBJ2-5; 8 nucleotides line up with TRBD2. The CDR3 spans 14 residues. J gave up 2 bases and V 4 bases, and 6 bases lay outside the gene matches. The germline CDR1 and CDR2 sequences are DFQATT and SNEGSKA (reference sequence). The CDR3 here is CSAKGTSDQETQYF. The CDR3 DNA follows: TGCAGTGCTAAGGGGACTAGTGATCAAGAGACCCAGTACTTC.

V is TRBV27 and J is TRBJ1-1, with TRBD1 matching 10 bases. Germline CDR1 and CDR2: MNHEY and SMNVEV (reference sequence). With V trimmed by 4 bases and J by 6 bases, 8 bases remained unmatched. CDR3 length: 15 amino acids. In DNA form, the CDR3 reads TGTGCCAGCAGTTCCTCCGGGACAGGGGTAGCTGAAGCTTTCTTT. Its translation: CASSSSGTGVAEAFF.

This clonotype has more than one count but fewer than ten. The CDR3 DNA reads TGTGCCAGCAGGCCTGTGAGGTCCGGGACAGGGTATGGCTACACCTTC. It specifies CASRPVRSGTGYGYTF. The chain uses TRBV7-9 and TRBJ1-2, with 9 nucleotides matching TRBD1. V trimming: 6 bases; J trimming: 5 bases; junction bases outside the gene matches: 13. Germline-derived CDR1 and CDR2 are SEHNR and FQNEAQ (reference sequence). The CDR3 is made up of 16 amino acids. Together with reference TRBV7-9 and TRBJ1-2, the CDR3 gives the full variable domain: DTGVSQNPRHKITKRGQNVTFRCDPISEHNRLYWYRQTLGQGPEFLTYFQNEAQLEKSRLLSDRFSAERPKGSFSTLEIQRTEQGDSAMYLCASRPVRSGTGYGYTFGSGTRLTVV.

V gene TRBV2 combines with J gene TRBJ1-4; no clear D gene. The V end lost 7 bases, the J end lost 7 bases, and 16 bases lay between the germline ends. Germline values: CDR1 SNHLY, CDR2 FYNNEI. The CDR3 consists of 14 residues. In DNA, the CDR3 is TGTGCCAGCACACCGTCCTGGCGGGGTGAAAAACTGTTTTTT. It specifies CASTPSWRGEKLFF. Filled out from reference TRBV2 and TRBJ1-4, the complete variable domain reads EPEVTQTPSHQVTQMGQEVILRCVPISNHLYFYWYRQILGQKVEFLVSFYNNEISEKSEIFDDQFSVERPDGSNFTLKIRSTKLEDSAMYFCASTPSWRGEKLFFGSGTQLSVL.

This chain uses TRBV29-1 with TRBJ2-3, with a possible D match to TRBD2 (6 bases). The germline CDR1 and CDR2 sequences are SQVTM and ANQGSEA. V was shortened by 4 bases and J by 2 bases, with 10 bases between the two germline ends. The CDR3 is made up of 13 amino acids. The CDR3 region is CSVGGTYTDTQYF. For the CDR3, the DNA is TGCAGCGTTGGCGGGACCTACACAGATACGCAGTATTTT.

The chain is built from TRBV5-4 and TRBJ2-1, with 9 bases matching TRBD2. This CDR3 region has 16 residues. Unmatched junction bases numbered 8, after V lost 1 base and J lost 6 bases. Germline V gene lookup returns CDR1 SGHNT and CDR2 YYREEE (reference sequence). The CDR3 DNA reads TGTGCCAGCAGCTTGACAGCGGGGGGTATGCCCAATGAGCAGTTCTTC. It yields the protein CASSLTAGGMPNEQFF. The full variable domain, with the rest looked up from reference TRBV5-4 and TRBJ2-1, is ETGVTQSPTHLIKTRGQQVTLRCSSQSGHNTVSWYQQALGQGPQFIFQYYREEENGRGNFPPRFSGLQFPNYSSELNVNALELDDSALYLCASSLTAGGMPNEQFFGPGTRLTVL.

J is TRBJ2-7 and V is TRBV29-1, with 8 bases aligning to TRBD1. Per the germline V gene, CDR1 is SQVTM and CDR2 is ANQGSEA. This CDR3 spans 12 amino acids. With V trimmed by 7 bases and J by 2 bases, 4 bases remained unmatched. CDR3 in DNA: TGCAGCGGGACAGGGCCCGCCTACGAGCAGTACTTC. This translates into CSGTGPAYEQYF.

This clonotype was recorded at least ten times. The CDR3 loop reads CASSLDTGPFNQPQHF. The CDR3 DNA reads as TGTGCCAGCAGCCTGGATACAGGCCCTTTTAATCAGCCCCAGCATTTT. This chain connects TRBV7-8 to TRBJ1-5, with a weak D call TRBD1 (5 bases). V lost 5 bases and J lost 4, with 18 bases in between. Germline assignment: CDR1 SGHVS and CDR2 FQNEAQ. The CDR3 covers 16 residues.

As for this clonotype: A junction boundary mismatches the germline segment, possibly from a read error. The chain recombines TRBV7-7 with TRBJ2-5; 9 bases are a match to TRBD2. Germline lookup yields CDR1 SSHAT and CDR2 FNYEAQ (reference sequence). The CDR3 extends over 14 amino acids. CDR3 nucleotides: TGTGCTAGCAGCTCGGGACTAGCAAGGGAGACCCAGTACTTC. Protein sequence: CASSSGLARETQYF. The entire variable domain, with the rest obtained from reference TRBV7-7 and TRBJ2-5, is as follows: GAGVSQSPRYKVTKRGQDVTLRCDPISSHATLYWYQQALGQGPEFLTYFNYEAQPDKSGLPSDRFSAERPEGSISTLTIQRTEQRDSAMYRCASSSGLARETQYFGPGTRLLVL.

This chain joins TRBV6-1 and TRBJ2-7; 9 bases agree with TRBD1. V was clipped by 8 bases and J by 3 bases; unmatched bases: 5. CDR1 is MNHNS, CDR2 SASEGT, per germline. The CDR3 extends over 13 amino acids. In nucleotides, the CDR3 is TGTGCCAGCCCCGCGACAGGGGGCTACGAGCAGTACTTC. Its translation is CASPATGGYEQYF.

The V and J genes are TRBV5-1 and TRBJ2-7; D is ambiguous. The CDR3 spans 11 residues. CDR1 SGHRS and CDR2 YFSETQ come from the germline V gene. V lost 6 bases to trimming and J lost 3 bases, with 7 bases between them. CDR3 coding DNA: TGCGCCAGCATGCGCGACTACGAGCAGTACTTC. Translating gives CASMRDYEQYF.

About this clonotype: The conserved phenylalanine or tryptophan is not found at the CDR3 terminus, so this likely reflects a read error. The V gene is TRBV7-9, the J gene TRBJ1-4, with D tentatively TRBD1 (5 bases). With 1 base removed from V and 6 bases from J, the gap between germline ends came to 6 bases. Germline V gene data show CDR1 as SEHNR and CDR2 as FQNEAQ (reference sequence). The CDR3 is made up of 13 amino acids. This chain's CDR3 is CASSLGGYEKLFC. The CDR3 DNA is TGTGCCAGCAGCTTAGGGGGCTATGAAAAACTGTTTTGT.

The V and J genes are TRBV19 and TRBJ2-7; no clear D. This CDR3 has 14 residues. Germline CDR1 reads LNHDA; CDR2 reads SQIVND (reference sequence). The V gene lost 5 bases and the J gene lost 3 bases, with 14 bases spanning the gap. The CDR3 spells CASSFDRTGYEQYF. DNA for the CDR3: TGTGCCAGTAGTTTTGATCGGACGGGCTACGAGCAGTACTTC. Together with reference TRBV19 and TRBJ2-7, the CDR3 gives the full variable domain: DGGITQSPKYLFRKEGQNVTLSCEQNLNHDAMYWYRQDPGQGLRLIYYSQIVNDFQKGDIAEGYSVSREKKESFPLTVTSAQKNPTAFYLCASSFDRTGYEQYFGPGTRLTVT.

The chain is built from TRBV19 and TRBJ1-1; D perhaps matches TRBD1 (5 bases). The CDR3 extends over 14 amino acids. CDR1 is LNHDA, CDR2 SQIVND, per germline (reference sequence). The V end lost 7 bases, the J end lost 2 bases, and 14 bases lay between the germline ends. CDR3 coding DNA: TGTGCCAGTAAACCCGACAGTACAAACACTGAAGCTTTCTTT. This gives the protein CASKPDSTNTEAFF. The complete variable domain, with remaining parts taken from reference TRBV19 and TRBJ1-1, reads DGGITQSPKYLFRKEGQNVTLSCEQNLNHDAMYWYRQDPGQGLRLIYYSQIVNDFQKGDIAEGYSVSREKKESFPLTVTSAQKNPTAFYLCASKPDSTNTEAFFGQGTRLTVV.

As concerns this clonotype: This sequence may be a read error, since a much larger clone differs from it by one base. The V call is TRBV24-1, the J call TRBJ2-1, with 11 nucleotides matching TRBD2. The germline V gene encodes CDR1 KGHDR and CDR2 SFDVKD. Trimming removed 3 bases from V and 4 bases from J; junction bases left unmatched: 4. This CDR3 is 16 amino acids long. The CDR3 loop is CATSDPGLAAYNEQFF. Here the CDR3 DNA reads TGTGCCACCAGTGATCCGGGACTAGCGGCTTACAATGAGCAGTTCTTC.

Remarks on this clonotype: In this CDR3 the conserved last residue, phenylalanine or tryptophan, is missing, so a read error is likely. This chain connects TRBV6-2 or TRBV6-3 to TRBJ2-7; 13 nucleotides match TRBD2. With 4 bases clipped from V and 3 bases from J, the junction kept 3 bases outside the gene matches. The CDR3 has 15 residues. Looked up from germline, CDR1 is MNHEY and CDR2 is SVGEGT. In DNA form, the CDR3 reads TGTGCCAGCAGTTCGTGGACTAGCGGGAGCTACGAGCAGTACTTA. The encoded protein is CASSSWTSGSYEQYL.

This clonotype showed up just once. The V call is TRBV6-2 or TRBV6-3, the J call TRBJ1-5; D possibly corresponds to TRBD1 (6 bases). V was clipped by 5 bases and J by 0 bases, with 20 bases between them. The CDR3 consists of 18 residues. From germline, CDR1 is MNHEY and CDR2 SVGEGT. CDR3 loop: CASSLAGDTFYSNQPQHF. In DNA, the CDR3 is TGTGCCAGCAGTCTGGCGGGGGACACCTTCTATAGCAATCAGCCCCAGCATTTT.

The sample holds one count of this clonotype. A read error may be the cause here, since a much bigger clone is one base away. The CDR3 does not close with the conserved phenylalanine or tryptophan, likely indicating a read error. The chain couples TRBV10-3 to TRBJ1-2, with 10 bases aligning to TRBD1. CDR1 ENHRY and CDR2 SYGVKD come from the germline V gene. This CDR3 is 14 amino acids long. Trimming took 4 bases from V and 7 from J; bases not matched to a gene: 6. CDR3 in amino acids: CAISATGGGSGYTY. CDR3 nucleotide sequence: TGTGCCATCAGTGCGACAGGGGGCGGATCTGGCTACACCTAC.

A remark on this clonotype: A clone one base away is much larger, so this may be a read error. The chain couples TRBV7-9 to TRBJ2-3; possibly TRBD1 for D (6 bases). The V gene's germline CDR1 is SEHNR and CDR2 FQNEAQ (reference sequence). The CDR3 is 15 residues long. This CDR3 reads CASILGGRRMGKQYF. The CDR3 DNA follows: TGTGCCAGCATCTTAGGGGGACGTCGGATGGGTAAGCAGTATTTT.

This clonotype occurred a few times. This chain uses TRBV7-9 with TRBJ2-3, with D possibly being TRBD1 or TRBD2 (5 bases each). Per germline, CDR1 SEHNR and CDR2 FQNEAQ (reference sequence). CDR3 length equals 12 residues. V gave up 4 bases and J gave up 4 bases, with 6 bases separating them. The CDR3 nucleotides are TGTGCCAGCAGCTCGGGGCCAGATACGCAGTATTTT. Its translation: CASSSGPDTQYF. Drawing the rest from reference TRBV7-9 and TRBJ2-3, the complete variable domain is DTGVSQNPRHKITKRGQNVTFRCDPISEHNRLYWYRQTLGQGPEFLTYFQNEAQLEKSRLLSDRFSAERPKGSFSTLEIQRTEQGDSAMYLCASSSGPDTQYFGPGTRLTVL.

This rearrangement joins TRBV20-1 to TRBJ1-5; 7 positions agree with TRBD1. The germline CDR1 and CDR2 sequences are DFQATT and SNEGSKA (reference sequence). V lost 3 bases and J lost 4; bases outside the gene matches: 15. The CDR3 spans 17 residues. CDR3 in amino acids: CSARGNRGRGPNQPQHF. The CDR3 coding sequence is TGCAGTGCTAGGGGAAACAGGGGCCGGGGACCTAATCAGCCCCAGCATTTT.

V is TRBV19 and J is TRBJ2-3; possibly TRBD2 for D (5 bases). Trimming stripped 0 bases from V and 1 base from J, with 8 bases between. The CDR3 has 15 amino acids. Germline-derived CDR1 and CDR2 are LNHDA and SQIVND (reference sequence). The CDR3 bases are TGTGCCAGTAGTATAGATCCGCGGGGCACAGATACGCAGTATTTT. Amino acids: CASSIDPRGTDTQYF.

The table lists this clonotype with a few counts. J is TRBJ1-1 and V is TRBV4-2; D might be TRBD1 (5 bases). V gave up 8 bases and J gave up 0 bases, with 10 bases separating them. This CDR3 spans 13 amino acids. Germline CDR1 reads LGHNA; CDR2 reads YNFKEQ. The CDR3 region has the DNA TGTGCCAGCGCTACAGGAATGAACACTGAAGCTTTCTTT. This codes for CASATGMNTEAFF.